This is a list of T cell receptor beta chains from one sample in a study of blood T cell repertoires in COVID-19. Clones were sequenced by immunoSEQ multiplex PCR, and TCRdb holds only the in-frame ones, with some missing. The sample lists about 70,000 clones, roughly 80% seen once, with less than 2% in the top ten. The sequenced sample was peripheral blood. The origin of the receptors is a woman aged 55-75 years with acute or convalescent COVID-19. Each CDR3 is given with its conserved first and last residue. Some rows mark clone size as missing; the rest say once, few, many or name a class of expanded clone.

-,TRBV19,CASSDTPRWRESYEQYF
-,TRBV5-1,CASSLTGFGGEKLFF
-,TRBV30,CAWSPTGLAASTGELFF
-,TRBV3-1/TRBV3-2,CASSQNRRGGELFF
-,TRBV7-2,CASSLAAGHGYTF
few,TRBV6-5,CASSYDRNLIYSPLHF
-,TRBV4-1,CASSSGRTNQPQHF
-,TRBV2,CASRGTSNSDTQYF
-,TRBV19,CASDNIGTPRTEGYTF
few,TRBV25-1,CASSEWGTGEPQHF
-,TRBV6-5,CASTGQSYEQYF
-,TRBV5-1,CASSWGDRAAYEQYF
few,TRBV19,CASSIPGQVPEQYF
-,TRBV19,CASSIDLVEGETQYF
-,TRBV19,CASKGTGTYEQYF
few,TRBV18,CASSPNSGLSNQPQHF
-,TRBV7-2,CASSLPRTSGKYEQYF
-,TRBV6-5,CASRPTGRMYNEQFF
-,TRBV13,CASSLSRLEGEAFF
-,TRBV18,CASSLGQNEKLFF
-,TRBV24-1,CATSPGSYEQYF
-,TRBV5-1,CASSFKQGGTEAFF